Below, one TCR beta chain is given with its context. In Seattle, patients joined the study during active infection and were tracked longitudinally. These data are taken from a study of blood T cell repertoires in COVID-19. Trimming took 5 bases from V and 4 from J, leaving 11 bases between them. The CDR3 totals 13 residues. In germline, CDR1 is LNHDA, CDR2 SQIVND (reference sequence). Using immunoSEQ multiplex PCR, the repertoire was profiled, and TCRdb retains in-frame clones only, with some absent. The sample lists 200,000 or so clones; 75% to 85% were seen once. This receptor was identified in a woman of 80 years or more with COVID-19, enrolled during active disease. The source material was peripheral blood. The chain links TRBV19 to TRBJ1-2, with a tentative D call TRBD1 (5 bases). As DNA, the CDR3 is TGTGCCAGTAGTCCCCAGGGTGCCTATGGCTACACCTTC. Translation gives CASSPQGAYGYTF.